Below, one T cell receptor (beta chain) is given with its context. The antigen is unknown. The source of the sample is a study of T cell responses to AZD1222 COVID-19 vaccine. General study results and limits: Reports indicate that nearly half of spike-specific TCRs are directed at unmutated variant regions. Donor demographics were predominantly white British with a female majority; clonal diversity may be underestimated. It was only a handful of AZD1222 recipients who were seropositive at baseline.

The protocol was immunoSEQ multiplex PCR, while the TCRdb copy is restricted to in-frame clones and leaves out a portion. The sample holds 110,000 to 150,000 clones, about nine tenths seen once. The CDR3 covers 15 residues. Germline assignment: CDR1 SGHRS and CDR2 YFSETQ. V dropped 8 bases and J dropped 4 bases, with 22 bases sitting between them. This sequence joins TRBV5-1 and TRBJ2-7; D possibly corresponds to TRBD2 (5 bases). The TCR sequence derives from an adult in good health. Here the sequenced sample was peripheral blood, taken on day 0 of AZD1222 vaccination. The CDR3 DNA reads TGCGCCAGGAGGAGGCGGGTCCCTACCGTATACGAGCAGTACTTC. Its translation is CARRRRVPTVYEQYF.